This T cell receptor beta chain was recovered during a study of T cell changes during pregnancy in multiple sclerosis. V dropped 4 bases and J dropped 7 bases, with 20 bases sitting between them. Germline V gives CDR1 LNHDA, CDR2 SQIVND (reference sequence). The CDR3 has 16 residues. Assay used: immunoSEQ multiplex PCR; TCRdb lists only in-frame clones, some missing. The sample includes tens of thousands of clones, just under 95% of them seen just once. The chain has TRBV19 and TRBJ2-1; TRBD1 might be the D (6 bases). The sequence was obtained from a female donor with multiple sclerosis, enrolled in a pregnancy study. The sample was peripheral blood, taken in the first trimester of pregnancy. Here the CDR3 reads CASSTIGGTGFNEQFF. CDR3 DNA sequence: TGTGCCAGTAGTACCATTGGGGGAACAGGGTTTAATGAGCAGTTCTTC. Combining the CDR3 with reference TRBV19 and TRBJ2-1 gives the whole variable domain DGGITQSPKYLFRKEGQNVTLSCEQNLNHDAMYWYRQDPGQGLRLIYYSQIVNDFQKGDIAEGYSVSREKKESFPLTVTSAQKNPTAFYLCASSTIGGTGFNEQFFGPGTRLTVL.